What follows describes a single T cell receptor (beta chain). The data are from a study of regulatory T cells in long-lasting Graves disease. iRepertoire HTBI primers and Arm-PCR of CDR3 regions built TCR beta libraries. From the multiplex PCR reads, TCRdb called clonotypes with MiXCR, one entry per CDR3 protein. The sample shows 200,000 to 250,000 distinct CDR3 sequences, roughly 19% of them seen only once. The CDR3 loop spans 18 amino acids. V gave up 4 bases and J gave up 0 bases; unmatched junction bases: 13. Germline V gene data show CDR1 as SGHRS and CDR2 as YFSETQ. The time point was: newly diagnosed GD, antithyroid drugs for less than 3 months. From PBMCs, RNA was extracted and then used to make the TCR library. This same sample was also part of a study on T cells in Graves' hyperthyroidism and ophthalmopathy.

The TCR sequence derives from a woman in her twenties or thirties with Graves disease. The chain recombines TRBV5-1 with TRBJ2-1; 7 nucleotides line up with TRBD2. Sequencing was performed on peripheral blood mononuclear cells (PBMCs), taken at new diagnosis, from a patient treated with antithyroid drugs. CDR3 DNA sequence: TGCGCCAGCAGCCCACGGGTGGGAGGGCTAAACTCCTACAATGAGCAGTTCTTC. Translating it yields CASSPRVGGLNSYNEQFF.